This T cell receptor (beta chain) emerged from a study of post-analysis software for immune sequencing data. The overall study: The disease courses covered relapsing-remitting, secondary progressive and progressive-relapsing multiple sclerosis.

Whole-study results and caveats: F-measure co-clustering was strong for batch-matched samples. Roughly 5 TRBV segments, TRBV5-6, TRBV5-1 and TRBV20-1 among them, were found more frequent in patients than controls.

This clonotype was picked up one time. What it binds is unknown. CDR1 and CDR2 (germline): SQVTM, ANQGSEA. The CDR3 has 14 amino acids. The junction had 4 bases not matched to a gene; V was cut back by 5 bases and J by 1 base. Presence of unique molecular identifiers characterized the TCR beta cDNA libraries. Researchers reported roughly 0.5 million cDNA molecules coming from about 0.98 to 11 million T cells. TCRdb reanalysed the PCR reads using MiXCR and keeps one entry per CDR3 protein. The table records a few hundred thousand distinct CDR3 sequences, 39% of them present only once. The receptor was derived from a girl aged 2 to 10 with multiple sclerosis. The chain couples TRBV29-1 to TRBJ2-3, with TRBD2 matching over 9 bases. The sample taken for sequencing was blood. The CDR3 DNA is TGCAGCGTTCAGATAGCGGGAGGCACAGATACGCAGTATTTT. This codes for CSVQIAGGTDTQYF.